This TCR beta chain derives from a study of blood T cell repertoires in COVID-19. Study in general: There were acute and convalescent COVID-19 samples, and they came from the United States, Italy and Spain.

Sequenced by immunoSEQ multiplex PCR; TCRdb stores in-frame clones only, minus some. The profile shows some 500,000 clones, roughly 90% of them singletons. Participants spanned ages about 18 to 100 years and resided in roughly 22 US areas. Donors were grouped by their self-reported clinical history. Germline assignment: CDR1 SGHRS and CDR2 YFSETQ. The V segment lost 0 bases and the J segment 1 base; nucleotides outside the gene matches: 9. CDR3 length: 18 residues. The sequence came from a woman aged 40 to 50 who had recovered from COVID-19. V usage is TRBV5-1 and J usage is TRBJ2-7, with TRBD2 identical over 11 bases. Sequencing input: PBMCs or T cells enriched from blood (not recorded which). This chain's CDR3 is CASSLGLAGMGMSYEQYF. CDR3 bases: TGCGCCAGCAGCTTGGGACTAGCGGGGATGGGGATGTCCTACGAGCAGTACTTC.